This TCR beta chain was observed in a study of PD-L1 blockade in urothelial cancer. Study-wide context: Atezolizumab 1,200 mg was given intravenously every 3 weeks, starting 2014. Blood underwent analysis 3 weeks (second dose) and 6 weeks after treatment began. Blood samples had a median of 141,255 T cells, 80,000 to 85,000 unique TCRs, and clonality roughly 0.08.

The protocol was immunoSEQ multiplex PCR, while the TCRdb copy is restricted to in-frame clones and leaves out a portion. The repertoire has roughly 50,000 clones, around 75% of them found once; the top ten carry approximately 3.7%. The CDR3 length is 17 residues. Germline V gene lookup returns CDR1 MDHEN and CDR2 SYDVKM. V lost 3 bases to trimming and J lost 0 bases, with 17 bases between them. As for time point: pretreatment peripheral blood. This receptor was identified in a man between 65 and 80 years old with urothelial cancer. The sample consisted of PBMCs, taken around atezolizumab (anti-PD-L1) treatment. The rearrangement joins TRBV28 to TRBJ1-1; the D gene is possibly TRBD1 (5 bases). CDR3 loop: CASSLWGRFVLNTEAFF. The CDR3 bases are TGTGCCAGCAGTTTGTGGGGCCGGTTTGTTTTGAACACTGAAGCTTTCTTT.